The 18 T cell receptor beta chains below were found in one sample sequenced in a study of blood T cell repertoires in COVID-19. Repertoires were generated with immunoSEQ multiplex PCR, while TCRdb's copy carries only in-frame clones and drops some. The data show roughly 60,000 clones, with over 75% seen just once and about a sixth held by the top ten. Sequenced input: peripheral blood. The origin of the receptors is a human donor in a cohort sampled during active COVID-19.

The chain uses TRBV9 and TRBJ2-3; 8 bases map to TRBD2. Germline CDR1 is SGDLS and CDR2 is YYNGEE. The trim removed 0 bases at V and 11 bases at J, leaving 11 bases unmatched. The CDR3 contains 15 residues. The CDR3 sequence is CASSVVAGPTRGQYF. The CDR3, as DNA: TGTGCCAGCAGCGTAGTAGCGGGGCCGACTCGGGGGCAGTATTTT.

The V call is TRBV7-9, the J call TRBJ2-2, with 9 bases fitting TRBD1. CDR1 is SEHNR, CDR2 FQNEAQ, per germline (reference sequence). J was trimmed by 4 bases and V by 5 bases; bases with no gene match: 8. CDR3 length: 16 amino acids. CDR3 loop: CASSPTGGVGTGELFF. CDR3 coding DNA: TGTGCCAGCAGCCCTACAGGGGGCGTAGGCACCGGGGAGCTGTTTTTT.

This chain's CDR3 is CASSPGQGKETQYF. The CDR3, as DNA: TGTGCCAGCAGCCCGGGACAGGGAAAAGAGACCCAGTACTTC. The chain recombines TRBV11-2 with TRBJ2-5, with 9 bases that match TRBD1. The length of the CDR3 is 14 residues. J lost 3 bases, V lost 5 bases, and 4 bases had no gene match. CDR1 is SGHAT, CDR2 FQNNGV, per germline.

V usage is TRBV19 and J usage is TRBJ2-5; 10 bases agree with TRBD1. The V gene's germline CDR1 is LNHDA and CDR2 SQIVND (reference sequence). Trimming cost V 3 bases and J 5 bases; bases outside gene matches: 15. The CDR3 consists of 18 residues. Written as DNA, the CDR3 is TGTGCCAGTAGTATCCCTACAGGTAGACAGGGGGCCATGGAGACCCAGTACTTC. The encoded protein is CASSIPTGRQGAMETQYF.

CDR3 sequence: CASSFPRAGAMNTEAFF. The CDR3 DNA reads as TGTGCCAGCAGCTTTCCCCGGGCGGGGGCCATGAACACTGAAGCTTTCTTT. This sequence joins TRBV7-9 and TRBJ1-1, with D perhaps matching TRBD1 (6 bases). The CDR3 loop spans 17 amino acids. V was trimmed by 3 bases and J by 0 bases, leaving 17 bases between them. Germline loops: CDR1 SEHNR, CDR2 FQNEAQ (reference sequence).

This rearrangement joins TRBV4-1 to TRBJ1-2, with D possibly TRBD1 on 6 matching bases. The CDR3 is made up of 18 amino acids. Trimming pared 0 bases from V and 3 bases from J, leaving 20 bases between. CDR1 and CDR2 (germline): MGHRA, YSYEKL. CDR3 region: CASSQDRGRGRRHYGYTF. CDR3 bases: TGCGCCAGCAGCCAAGATCGGGGCAGGGGTCGACGGCACTATGGCTACACCTTC.

In this sample, this clone turned up a few times. For the CDR3, the DNA is TGTGCCAGCAGCTTGGCGACAGGGGTGGATTCACCCCTCCACTTT. Translation gives CASSLATGVDSPLHF. The V and J genes are TRBV5-6 and TRBJ1-6, with 8 positions matching TRBD1. Germline CDR1 is SGHDT and CDR2 is YYEEEE. V was clipped by 0 bases and J by 8 bases; unmatched bases: 4. The CDR3 is 15 amino acids.

This sequence joins TRBV4-3 and TRBJ2-7, with TRBD2 as a possible D gene (5 bases). The CDR3 runs 15 residues. Looked up from germline, CDR1 is LGHNA and CDR2 is YSLEER. V lost 4 bases and J lost 2, with 15 bases in between. The CDR3 is CASSPRMGAAYEQYF. In DNA, the CDR3 is TGCGCCAGCAGCCCGAGGATGGGAGCTGCCTACGAGCAGTACTTC.

The chain employs TRBV7-9 and TRBJ2-3, with D perhaps TRBD2 (6 bases). Germline-derived CDR1 and CDR2 are SEHNR and FQNEAQ (reference sequence). The CDR3 covers 17 residues. The V end lost 1 base, the J end lost 8 bases, and 22 bases lay between the germline ends. CDR3 loop: CASSLGLLAGPRSTQYF. Written as DNA, the CDR3 is TGTGCCAGCAGCTTAGGCCTACTAGCAGGCCCACGTTCTACGCAGTATTTT. Complete variable domain (other parts from reference TRBV7-9 and TRBJ2-3): DTGVSQNPRHKITKRGQNVTFRCDPISEHNRLYWYRQTLGQGPEFLTYFQNEAQLEKSRLLSDRFSAERPKGSFSTLEIQRTEQGDSAMYLCASSLGLLAGPRSTQYFGPGTRLTVL.

This chain links TRBV2 with TRBJ1-2; D is ambiguous. The germline CDR1 and CDR2 sequences are SNHLY and FYNNEI. V shed 4 bases and J shed 4 bases, with 7 bases lying between them. The CDR3 loop spans 12 amino acids. The CDR3 region is CASSVLGYGYTF. For the CDR3, the DNA is TGTGCCAGCAGTGTACTAGGCTATGGCTACACCTTC.

The chain is built from TRBV25-1 and TRBJ1-6, with D possibly TRBD1 on 5 matching bases. The CDR3 loop spans 15 amino acids. Germline V gene sequence: CDR1 MGHDK, CDR2 SYGVNS. V lost 3 bases, J lost 7 bases, and 13 bases lay in between. The CDR3 nucleotides read TGTGCCAGCAGTGATTTTGGGGGGGGGAATTCACCCCTCCACTTT. This gives the protein CASSDFGGGNSPLHF.

V usage is TRBV19 and J usage is TRBJ2-7; D perhaps matches TRBD1 (6 bases). Deletions cut 0 bases from V and 3 bases from J, with 12 bases between. Per the germline V gene, CDR1 is LNHDA and CDR2 is SQIVND (reference sequence). The CDR3 consists of 15 residues. CDR3 in amino acids: CASSIDRQAIYEQYF. For the CDR3, the DNA is TGTGCCAGTAGTATAGATCGACAGGCCATCTACGAGCAGTACTTC.

This chain joins TRBV5-4 and TRBJ2-5, with TRBD2 matching over 8 bases. The V and J ends lost 4 bases and 2 bases, in that order; junction bases with no gene match: 4. The CDR3 totals 14 residues. Germline values: CDR1 SGHNT, CDR2 YYREEE (reference sequence). In DNA form, the CDR3 reads TGTGCCAGCAGCAGCGGGACTAGTCAAGAGACCCAGTACTTC. Its protein product is CASSSGTSQETQYF.

This chain connects TRBV4-3 to TRBJ2-5; 7 positions agree with TRBD2. CDR3 size: 15 residues. The V and J ends lost 0 bases and 7 bases, in that order; junction bases with no gene match: 8. The germline gives CDR1 LGHNA, CDR2 YSLEER. CDR3 in amino acids: CASSQEYAGDGTQYF. The CDR3 DNA follows: TGCGCCAGCAGCCAAGAATATGCGGGGGATGGGACCCAGTACTTC.

The CDR3 sequence: CASSVQGTQETQYF. The CDR3, as DNA: TGTGCCAGCAGCGTTCAGGGGACCCAAGAGACCCAGTACTTC. V and J are TRBV9 and TRBJ2-5; D may be TRBD1 (6 bases). The CDR3 contains 14 residues. V was cut by 2 bases and J by 1 base, with 9 bases left in between. From germline, CDR1 is SGDLS and CDR2 YYNGEE.

The CDR3 region has the DNA TGTGCCAGTAGTATACCTTCCGGGGAGCAGTACTTC. Translation: CASSIPSGEQYF. The chain is built from TRBV19 and TRBJ2-7; D is uncertain. The CDR3 extends over 12 amino acids. CDR1 is LNHDA, CDR2 SQIVND, per germline (reference sequence). V was clipped by 2 bases and J by 7 bases, with 9 bases between them.

The gene calls are TRBV5-1 and TRBJ2-5; the match to TRBD2 covers 13 bases. Germline CDR1 SGHRS, CDR2 YFSETQ. The CDR3 runs to 16 residues. V dropped 4 bases and J dropped 5; count of bases not matched to a gene: 8. CDR3 loop: CASSPGLAGTGETQYF. CDR3 bases: TGCGCCAGCAGCCCGGGACTAGCGGGGACGGGCGAGACCCAGTACTTC.

The rearrangement joins TRBV18 to TRBJ2-3, with 7 bases fitting TRBD1. The germline CDR1 and CDR2 sequences are KGHSH and LQKENI. Trimming at V came to 2 bases and at J to 2 bases, leaving 16 bases not matched to a gene. The length of the CDR3 is 19 residues. The CDR3 is CASSPTVPTGSENTDTQYF. The CDR3 DNA follows: TGTGCCAGCTCACCAACGGTCCCGACAGGGAGTGAAAACACAGATACGCAGTATTTT.